These T cell receptor beta chains were read from a single sample in a study of identical twins. TCRdb analysed the 5' RACE reads with MiXCR anew, one entry per CDR3 protein. Of more than 650,000 distinct CDR3 sequences in the sample, roughly 6% are singletons; the top ten hold about 2%. Sequencing used naive T cells sorted from blood. These TCRs come from a man in his late teens or twenties in good health. CDR3s include the opening cysteine and the closing phenylalanine or tryptophan. D genes are given only for firm matches. A row's size may be missing; if present it is once, few, many or a size class.

d_gene	v_gene	abundance	j_gene	CDR3aa	CDR3nt
TRBD2	TRBV27	few	TRBJ2-3	CASSLTTSGIVTDTQYF	TGTGCCAGCAGTTTGACGACTAGCGGGATTGTGACAGATACGCAGTATTTT
NA	TRBV3-1	few	TRBJ2-1	CASSHPPQGYNEQFF	TGTGCCAGCAGCCATCCCCCCCAGGGATACAATGAGCAGTTCTTC
NA	TRBV6-1	few	TRBJ2-5	CASSPLGQKQETQYF	TGTGCCAGCAGTCCCCTAGGACAGAAACAAGAGACCCAGTACTTC
NA	TRBV6-2/TRBV6-3	few	TRBJ2-3	CASSSNSGFEYF	TGTGCCAGCAGTTCAAATTCCGGCTTTGAGTATTTT
NA	TRBV23-1	few	TRBJ2-7	CASSHEQGCEQYF	TGCGCCAGCAGCCACGAACAGGGATGCGAGCAGTACTTC
TRBD1	TRBV12-3/TRBV12-4	few	TRBJ2-2	CASSSKETGPNTGELFF	TGTGCCAGCAGTAGTAAAGAGACAGGGCCGAACACCGGGGAGCTGTTTTTT
TRBD1	TRBV20-1	few	TRBJ2-5	CSAREHPGQGETQYF	TGCAGTGCTAGAGAACATCCGGGACAGGGGGAGACCCAGTACTTC
TRBD2	TRBV20-1	many	TRBJ2-1	CSAPGTSGWDEQFF	TGCAGTGCTCCCGGGACTAGCGGGTGGGATGAGCAGTTCTTC
NA	TRBV6-8	many	TRBJ2-5	CASTMTSQVTQYF	TGTGCCAGCACCATGACTAGTCAAGTGACCCAGTACTTC
TRBD2	TRBV29-1	few	TRBJ2-7	CSVEGVGTSSYEQYF	TGCAGCGTTGAAGGGGTAGGGACTAGCTCCTACGAGCAGTACTTC
NA	TRBV24-1	many	TRBJ2-3	CATSDFTTTQYF	TGTGCCACCAGTGATTTTACTACTACGCAGTATTTT
NA	TRBV29-1	many	TRBJ1-4	CSVEFRQKSGEKLFF	TGCAGCGTTGAATTTAGGCAGAAGTCTGGAGAAAAACTGTTTTTT
NA	TRBV29-1	many	TRBJ1-2	CSVSQGEWSYGYTF	TGCAGCGTTAGTCAGGGAGAATGGAGCTATGGCTACACCTTC
TRBD2	TRBV6-2/TRBV6-3	many	TRBJ2-3	CASRPLWTSGRPSTDTQYF	TGTGCCAGCAGACCTCTTTGGACTAGCGGGAGGCCAAGCACAGATACGCAGTATTTT
NA	TRBV2	once	TRBJ2-1	CASSLEQFSSYNEQFF	TGTGCCAGCAGTCTAGAACAGTTCAGCTCCTACAATGAGCAGTTCTTC
NA	TRBV3-1	few	TRBJ2-5	CASRETGQETQYF	TGTGCCAGCAGAGAGACAGGTCAAGAGACCCAGTACTTC
TRBD2	TRBV6-2/TRBV6-3	many	TRBJ2-3	CASSSPGLPQYF	TGTGCCAGCAGTTCACCGGGACTACCGCAGTATTTT
NA	TRBV7-2	NA	TRBJ2-5	CASSLASSWETQYF	TGTGCCAGCAGCTTAGCTTCGTCGTGGGAGACCCAGTACTTC
TRBD1	TRBV5-1	many	TRBJ2-3	CASSPGQGGTDTQYF	TGTGCCAGCAGTCCCGGACAGGGGGGCACAGATACGCAGTATTTT
TRBD1	TRBV11-2	NA	TRBJ2-5	CASSLEKGQAWETQYF	TGTGCCAGCAGCTTAGAGAAGGGACAGGCGTGGGAGACCCAGTACTTC
NA	TRBV4-1	NA	TRBJ1-6	CASSQNDRSSYNSPLHF	TGCGCCAGCAGCCAAAATGACAGGAGCTCCTATAATTCACCCCTCCACTTT
TRBD1	TRBV5-1	many	TRBJ2-7	CASSPAGQVSLVSYEQYF	TGCGCCAGCAGCCCAGCAGGACAGGTCTCCCTTGTTTCCTACGAGCAGTACTTC
TRBD2	TRBV20-1	many	TRBJ2-1	CSARGTSGRQEQFF	TGCAGTGCTCGCGGGACTAGCGGGAGACAGGAGCAGTTCTTC
NA	TRBV10-2	many	TRBJ1-5	CASSEVLAGPSHQPQHF	TGCGCCAGCAGTGAGGTGTTAGCAGGGCCTTCACATCAGCCCCAGCATTTT
NA	TRBV2	few	TRBJ2-3	CATGPDADTQYF	TGTGCCACCGGGCCCGACGCAGATACGCAGTATTTT